Listed below are T cell receptor beta chains from one sample, sequenced in a study of cytomegalovirus exposure and HLA in healthy donors. The method was immunoSEQ multiplex PCR; TCRdb's version includes in-frame clones alone and lacks a portion of them. The sample has about 150,000 clones; just under 75% are singletons. Input material: PBMCs. These receptors were collected from a young woman in good health and CMV-seronegative. Both conserved end residues are part of each CDR3. D genes are given only for firm matches. Expanded clones get a size class; other rows say once, few or many, or leave the size out.

>TRBD1|once|TRBV4-3|TRBJ2-2
TGCGCCAGCAGCCAAGATTTCGGACAGGGGATGGAGACCGGGGAGCTGTTTTTT
CASSQDFGQGMETGELFF
>TRBD1|.|TRBV6-1|TRBJ2-7
TGTGCCAGCAGTTTCTTACGGGACAGTACCTACGAGCAGTACTTC
CASSFLRDSTYEQYF
>.|.|TRBV18|TRBJ2-7
TGTGCCAGCTCACCACGGGCAGGCATGCCCTACGAGCAGTACTTC
CASSPRAGMPYEQYF
>TRBD2|.|TRBV6-5|TRBJ2-1
TGTGCCAGCCAAAATCTAGCGGGAGCCTACAATGAGCAGTTCTTC
CASQNLAGAYNEQFF
>TRBD1|few|TRBV7-2|TRBJ2-5
TGTGCCAGCAGCAACAGGGGGCAAGAGACCCAGTACTTC
CASSNRGQETQYF
>.|.|TRBV28|TRBJ1-2
TGTGCCAGCAGTGCGGAAGCAAGGGGTTCTTATGGCTACACCTTC
CASSAEARGSYGYTF
>TRBD1|.|TRBV4-3|TRBJ2-7
TGCGCCAGCAGCCAAGTACCCGGGACAGGGGGTTGGGAGGGGACCTACGAGCAGTACTTC
CASSQVPGTGGWEGTYEQYF
>.|.|TRBV6-5|TRBJ1-1
TGTGCCAGCAGTACCGACAGACAGAACACTGAAGCTTTCTTT
CASSTDRQNTEAFF
>.|once|TRBV7-2|TRBJ1-5
TGTGCCAGCAGCTTAAAAGGGGGGGAGCAGCCCCAGCATTTT
CASSLKGGEQPQHF
>TRBD1|.|TRBV5-1|TRBJ2-7
TGCGCCAGCAGCTCAGGGACAGGGGGTACCTACGAGCAGTACTTC
CASSSGTGGTYEQYF
>TRBD1|.|TRBV15|TRBJ2-1
TGTGCCACCAGCAGAGGACAGGGGAGTATTGAGCAGTTCTTC
CATSRGQGSIEQFF
>TRBD1|.|TRBV6-5|TRBJ2-1
TGTGCCAGCAGCCCCGGGACAGGGTCCTACAATGAGCAGTTCTTC
CASSPGTGSYNEQFF
>.|.|TRBV13|TRBJ2-4
TGTGCCAGCTCCCTTGTAGCCAAAAACATTCAGTACTTC
CASSLVAKNIQYF
>.|.|TRBV4-2|TRBJ1-1
TGTGCCAGCAGCCTGGGGGACACCAACACTGAAGCTTTCTTT
CASSLGDTNTEAFF
>TRBD2|.|TRBV27|TRBJ2-1
TGTGCCAGCAGTTCCCGGGGGGGCTACAATGAGCAGTTCTTC
CASSSRGGYNEQFF
>.|once|TRBV7-7|TRBJ2-3
TGTGCTAGCAGCTTTGGCGGGAGCACAGATACGCAGTATTTT
CASSFGGSTDTQYF
>TRBD2|.|TRBV10-1|TRBJ2-5
TGCGCCAGCAGTAAGCGGGAGGGGGAGACCCAGTACTTC
CASSKREGETQYF
>.|.|TRBV7-9|TRBJ1-1
TGTGCCAGCAGCTTATTAGTGGCGGCGAACACTGAAGCTTTCTTT
CASSLLVAANTEAFF
>TRBD1|few|TRBV7-3|TRBJ2-1
TGTGCCAGCAGCAAGGACAGGGGGTACAATGAGCAGTTCTTC
CASSKDRGYNEQFF
>.|.|TRBV5-5|TRBJ2-7
TGTGCCAGCAGCTTGGCCCCTGGGCCCTTCTCGGGGGAGCAGTACTTC
CASSLAPGPFSGEQYF
>TRBD2|.|TRBV7-9|TRBJ2-1
TGTGCCAGCAGCTCGGGGGGGGGTGAGCAGTTCTTC
CASSSGGGEQFF
>.|few|TRBV7-2|TRBJ1-5
TGTGCCAGCAGCTTAAAGCATAGCAATCAGCCCCAGCATTTT
CASSLKHSNQPQHF
>.|.|TRBV19|TRBJ1-5
TGTGCCAGTAGCGAGGAGAGGGGGCAGCCCCAGCATTTT
CASSEERGQPQHF
>TRBD1|.|TRBV30|TRBJ1-2
TGTGCCTGGAGTGGACAGGGCTATGGCTACACCTTC
CAWSGQGYGYTF
>.|.|TRBV7-9|TRBJ1-3
TGTGCCAGCAGCTTAGCATACCGACAGATCTCTGGAAACACCATATATTTT
CASSLAYRQISGNTIYF
>TRBD1|.|TRBV4-3|TRBJ1-2
TGCGCCAGCAGGCCCGGACAGGGTGACTATGGCTACACCTTC
CASRPGQGDYGYTF
>.|.|TRBV5-1|TRBJ1-2
TGCGCCAGCAGCTTGGAACCGGGGAACCTTTATGGCTACACCTTC
CASSLEPGNLYGYTF
>.|.|TRBV19|TRBJ1-1
TGTGCCGGGCGTCGGACAGCGAACACTGAAGCTTTCTTT
CAGRRTANTEAFF
>TRBD1|.|TRBV7-2|TRBJ2-5
TGTGCCAGCAGCTTACAGGGGGCTAGGATCGAGACCCAGTACTTC
CASSLQGARIETQYF
>.|.|TRBV18|TRBJ1-1
TGTGCCAGCTCACCAATCCAGGCAGCTATCATGAACACTGAAGCTTTCTTT
CASSPIQAAIMNTEAFF
>.|few|TRBV27|TRBJ2-3
TGTGCCAGCAGTTTATCAGGCAGCGCACGTAATACGCAGTATTTT
CASSLSGSARNTQYF
>TRBD1|.|TRBV7-2|TRBJ1-2
TGTGCCAGTAGCTTAATGGGACAGAGCTACACCTTC
CASSLMGQSYTF
>.|.|TRBV11-2|TRBJ2-3
TGTGCCAGCACCTCTCTTTGGGGGGGGCGTACAGATACGCAGTATTTT
CASTSLWGGRTDTQYF
>.|.|TRBV5-1|TRBJ2-1
TGCGCCAGCAGCGAGTCTCAGGGGAGTTCCTACAATGAGCAGTTCTTC
CASSESQGSSYNEQFF
>.|.|TRBV6-6|TRBJ1-5
TGTGCCAGCAGTTCCACTACGCGACAGGTCAATCAGCCCCAGCATTTT
CASSSTTRQVNQPQHF
>.|.|TRBV7-4|TRBJ1-5
TGTGCCAGCAGCCCTCTGTCCGGGAGGGGGTATAGCAATCAGCCCCAGCATTTT
CASSPLSGRGYSNQPQHF
>TRBD1|.|TRBV5-6|TRBJ1-1
TGTGCCAGCAGCTCGGCTGGGGGACAGGGTCTTGAACGGAACACTGAAGCTTTCTTT
CASSSAGGQGLERNTEAFF
>.|few|TRBV4-3|TRBJ1-5
TGCGCCAGCAGCCAAGACAGGGGCGGCGGTCAGCCCCAGCATTTT
CASSQDRGGGQPQHF
>TRBD1|.|TRBV7-9|TRBJ2-3
TGTGCCAGCAGCTTAGAGGGGGCAGAAGATACGCAGTATTTT
CASSLEGAEDTQYF
>TRBD1|.|TRBV11-3|TRBJ2-1
TGTGCCAGCAGCGATGGGACAGGGCCTTACAATGAGCAGTTCTTC
CASSDGTGPYNEQFF
>.|.|TRBV28|TRBJ1-2
TGTGCCGGCACCCGGGGGGGACATAGCTATGGCTACACCTTC
CAGTRGGHSYGYTF
>.|.|TRBV18|TRBJ1-5
TGTGCCAGCTCACCACAGAGGGTGGGTCAGCCCCAGCATTTT
CASSPQRVGQPQHF
>.|.|TRBV29-1|TRBJ2-2
TGCAGCGTTCAAGAGGTTAGCAATACCGGGGAGCTGTTTTTT
CSVQEVSNTGELFF
>.|.|TRBV5-1|TRBJ2-2
TGCGCCAGCAGCTCAGGGTTTCGGACAGACACCGGGGAGCTGTTTTTT
CASSSGFRTDTGELFF
>.|.|TRBV9|TRBJ1-4
TGTGCCAGCACCAAAAGCCGGGCAACTAATGAAAAACTGTTTTTT
CASTKSRATNEKLFF
>.|.|TRBV4-3|TRBJ2-2
TGCGCCAGCAGCTGGAGTTCGGGCGGGGAGCTGTTTTTT
CASSWSSGGELFF
>TRBD1|.|TRBV19|TRBJ2-6
TGTGCCAGTAATCTAGTGTCAGGGGGCGTCTCCGGGGCCAACGTCCTGACTTTC
CASNLVSGGVSGANVLTF
>.|.|TRBV14|TRBJ2-7
TGTGCCAGCAGCCACCCCGAAGGAGCCTACGAGCAGTACTTC
CASSHPEGAYEQYF
>TRBD1|.|TRBV7-8|TRBJ1-1
TGTGCCAGCAGCTTAGCAGGGGGCGGTAGGACTGAAGCTTTCTTT
CASSLAGGGRTEAFF
>.|once|TRBV6-5|TRBJ1-1
TGTGCCAGCAGTTATCGGGGGGGGCGTGAAGCTTTCTTT
CASSYRGGREAFF
>.|.|TRBV28|TRBJ1-2
TGTGCCAGCAGTTTTCGTGGCTACACCTTC
CASSFRGYTF
>TRBD2|.|TRBV7-9|TRBJ2-3
TGTTCCAGCAGCTTAAGGACTAGCGGGGGGGCAGATACGCAGTATTTT
CSSSLRTSGGADTQYF
>TRBD1|.|TRBV10-3|TRBJ1-2
TGTGCCATCAGTGACCGCGACAGGGATAACTATGGCTACACCTTC
CAISDRDRDNYGYTF